Sequencing of this T cell receptor beta chain was carried out in a study of post-analysis software for immune sequencing data. Study-level findings and limits: With TRBV5-6, TRBV5-1 and TRBV20-1 included, about five TRBV segments were more frequent in patients than in controls. Patients with multiple sclerosis recorded significantly lower normalized Chao1 diversity than controls, the study found. By F measure, samples from a shared preparation batch strongly co-clustered.

cDNA libraries for TCR beta contained unique molecular identifiers. Once 1 to 10 million T cells were used, roughly 490,000 cDNA molecules resulted. TCRdb itself ran the PCR reads through MiXCR, one entry per CDR3 protein. Among roughly 540,000 distinct CDR3 sequences listed, around a third were seen once. The CDR3 loop spans 14 amino acids. V dropped 3 bases and J dropped 1 base, with 12 bases sitting between them. Germline CDR1 reads DFQATT; CDR2 reads SNEGSKA (reference sequence). About this clonotype: The antigen remains unidentified.

The sequenced sample was blood. The V call is TRBV20-1, the J call TRBJ1-1; D remains unclear. The TCR originated in a girl aged 2-17 years with multiple sclerosis. The CDR3 region is CSASVAGRNTEAFF. The CDR3 nucleotides read TGCAGTGCTAGTGTTGCAGGCAGGAACACTGAAGCTTTCTTT.